The clone carrying this T cell receptor (beta chain) was found many times. Its target is unknown. V shed 0 bases, J shed 8 bases, and the junction held 6 bases outside the gene matches. Per germline, CDR1 MNHEY and CDR2 SVGEGT. The CDR3 loop spans 15 amino acids. The data originate from a study of regulatory T cells in long-lasting Graves disease. General study results and limits: Persistent disease preferred TRBV28, TRBJ1-2 and TRBJ2-5. With 2,500 to 3,500 shared public clonotypes, persistent patients exceeded new patients, who shared over 850.

Time point: newly diagnosed GD, antithyroid drugs for less than 3 months. After RNA was extracted from PBMCs, the TCR library was made from it. Building the TCR beta libraries relied on iRepertoire HTBI primers, and CDR3 regions underwent Arm-PCR. TCRdb processed the multiplex PCR reads anew with MiXCR; each CDR3 protein has one entry. The data contain fewer than 450,000 distinct CDR3 sequences, approximately 16% of them singletons. The same sample was also used in a study of T cells in Graves' hyperthyroidism and ophthalmopathy. From that study: Absence of ophthalmopathy progression within 18 months defined stable Graves' hyperthyroidism.

The J gene is TRBJ2-1, the V gene TRBV6-2 or TRBV6-3, with 8 bases that match TRBD2. This specimen was peripheral blood mononuclear cells (PBMCs), taken at new diagnosis, from a patient treated with antithyroid drugs. This clonotype was sampled from a woman aged 40 to 50 with Graves disease. CDR3 region: CASSYSTSGGDEQFF. CDR3 nucleotides: TGTGCCAGCAGTTACTCCACTAGCGGAGGGGATGAGCAGTTCTTC.